This T cell receptor (beta chain) emerged from a study of monozygotic twins with inflammatory bowel disease. TCRdb reworked the 5' RACE reads into one entry per CDR3 protein, no DNA. The data include 400,000 to 500,000 distinct CDR3 sequences; the top ten clones carry around 2.4%. Blood samples of about 2.5 ml were drawn from every donor. The CDR3 sequence is 15 residues long. The germline V gene has CDR1 DFQATT and CDR2 SNEGSKA (reference sequence). Sequenced sample: blood. This rearrangement joins TRBV20-1 to TRBJ1-5; TCRdb's assignment of TRBD1 cannot be checked, as there is no DNA. This TCR was recovered from a human donor with ulcerative colitis or Crohn's disease, or a healthy co-twin of an affected twin (not recorded which). The CDR3 loop reads CSMGRDVQGNQPQHF.